This T cell receptor beta chain was recorded in a study of cytomegalovirus exposure and HLA in healthy donors. Notes on the study in general: The classifier, whose performance was assessed in both the original and validation cohorts, reportedly diagnosed cytomegalovirus status with high specificity and sensitivity. A later analysis reportedly found that, within productive TCRs, an Asian-associated ancestry cluster had fewer N-insertions than the mean observed across the roughly 610 donors.

The PCR contained 60 Vbeta and 13 Jbeta primers. Using immunoSEQ multiplex PCR, the repertoire was profiled, and TCRdb retains in-frame clones only, with some absent. There are about 140,000 clones in the sample; more than 75% occur only once, and around 7.8% lies in the top ten. As regards this clone: Its antigen remains unknown.

Samples came from healthy bone marrow donors. This TCR derives from a woman aged 45-65 years in good health and CMV-seropositive. Material for sequencing was PBMCs.

The CDR3 region has the DNA TGTGCCAGCAGCCCGGGACTCCCTGGAGGAGAGACCCAGTACTTC. As protein: CASSPGLPGGETQYF. The chain combines TRBV7-9 with TRBJ2-5; D perhaps matches TRBD2 (6 bases). The germline V gene encodes CDR1 SEHNR and CDR2 FQNEAQ (reference sequence). This CDR3 is built from 15 residues. V was shortened by 5 bases and J by 4 bases, with 17 bases between the two germline ends. The whole variable domain, filled in from reference TRBV7-9 and TRBJ2-5, reads DTGVSQNPRHKITKRGQNVTFRCDPISEHNRLYWYRQTLGQGPEFLTYFQNEAQLEKSRLLSDRFSAERPKGSFSTLEIQRTEQGDSAMYLCASSPGLPGGETQYFGPGTRLLVL.